Presented here are 19 T cell receptor beta chains from one specimen sequenced in a study of T-cell reconstitution after alpha-beta-depleted transplantation in children. Unique molecular identifiers were incorporated into the prepared TCRbeta library. Each CDR3 protein is one row after TCRdb ran MiXCR on the PCR reads. The sample includes some 450,000 distinct CDR3 sequences, 43% of them seen just once. The input for sequencing was PBMCs, taken before TCRalphabeta/CD19-depleted stem cell transplant. Receptors were obtained from a girl aged 2-10 years with aplastic anemia, due to receive a stem cell transplant.

The chain has TRBV27 and TRBJ2-7; 8 nucleotides align to TRBD1. From germline, CDR1 is MNHEY and CDR2 SMNVEV (reference sequence). V dropped 4 bases and J dropped 3; count of bases not matched to a gene: 5. The CDR3 consists of 14 residues. The CDR3 here is CASSSQGASYEQYF. CDR3 nucleotide sequence: TGTGCCAGCAGTTCGCAGGGGGCCAGCTACGAGCAGTACTTC.

The chain has TRBV9 and TRBJ2-1; 16 bases line up with TRBD2. Germline lookup yields CDR1 SGDLS and CDR2 YYNGEE. The length of the CDR3 is 16 residues. V dropped 2 bases and J dropped 5; count of bases not matched to a gene: 1. The CDR3 reads CASSVGLAGGDNEQFF. The DNA of the CDR3 is TGTGCCAGCAGCGTGGGACTAGCGGGGGGGGACAATGAGCAGTTCTTC. Using reference TRBV9 and TRBJ2-1 for the parts outside the CDR3, the full variable domain is DSGVTQTPKHLITATGQRVTLRCSPRSGDLSVYWYQQSLDQGLQFLIQYYNGEERAKGNILERFSAQQFPDLHSELNLSSLELGDSALYFCASSVGLAGGDNEQFFGPGTRLTVL.

This clonotype occurred a few times. The chain joins TRBV5-4 to TRBJ2-2; D is unclear. This CDR3 is built from 15 residues. V was shortened by 4 bases and J by 5 bases, with 15 bases between the two germline ends. Germline lookup yields CDR1 SGHNT and CDR2 YYREEE (reference sequence). CDR3 loop: CASSPRWRATGELFF. The CDR3 DNA reads as TGTGCCAGCAGCCCTCGGTGGCGCGCTACCGGGGAGCTGTTTTTT.

J is TRBJ2-4 and V is TRBV20-1; weak D call: TRBD1 (7 bases). Trimming took 6 bases from V and 1 from J, leaving 16 bases between them. This CDR3 spans 15 amino acids. CDR1 and CDR2 (germline): DFQATT, SNEGSKA (reference sequence). This CDR3 is CSAFPQGRAKNIQYF. The CDR3 bases are TGCAGTGCGTTCCCACAGGGGAGGGCCAAAAACATTCAGTACTTC.

This clonotype has just a few counts. The chain carries TRBV18 and TRBJ1-5; a possible D gene is TRBD1 (5 bases). Trimming stripped 7 bases from V and 7 bases from J, with 17 bases between. The CDR3 covers 14 residues. CDR1 is KGHSH and CDR2 is LQKENI in the germline V gene. The CDR3 nucleotides read TGTGCCAGCTTGGCCGGGACCAACAAACAGCCCCAGCATTTT. Amino acid sequence: CASLAGTNKQPQHF.

The chain links TRBV7-3 to TRBJ2-3; D is possibly TRBD1 (5 bases). The CDR3 is 16 amino acids. V was pared by 1 base and J by 0 bases, with 11 bases between. In germline, CDR1 is SGHTA, CDR2 FQGTGA. The CDR3: CASSLRGSASTDTQYF. CDR3 sequence (DNA): TGTGCCAGCAGCTTAAGGGGCAGTGCTAGCACAGATACGCAGTATTTT.

This clonotype showed up just once. The chain is built from TRBV29-1 and TRBJ1-4; tentatively, D is TRBD1 (5 bases). V dropped 5 bases and J dropped 8 bases, with 9 bases sitting between them. This CDR3 comprises 11 residues. Germline loops: CDR1 SQVTM, CDR2 ANQGSEA. CDR3 sequence: CSVRRDEKLFF. In DNA form, the CDR3 reads TGCAGCGTTAGGCGGGACGAAAAACTGTTTTTT.

The J gene is TRBJ2-2, the V gene TRBV20-1; possibly TRBD2 for D (6 bases). The V end lost 3 bases, the J end lost 0 bases, and 14 bases lay between the germline ends. Germline assignment: CDR1 DFQATT and CDR2 SNEGSKA (reference sequence). This CDR3 spans 16 amino acids. In nucleotides, the CDR3 is TGCAGTGCTAGCCAAGCTTGGGGGGCGAACACCGGGGAGCTGTTTTTT. It yields the protein CSASQAWGANTGELFF.

Turning to this clonotype: An end of the junction does not agree with germline; a read error may underlie this. The chain employs TRBV6-1 and TRBJ1-2; 11 bases fit TRBD1. The germline CDR1 and CDR2 sequences are MNHNS and SASEGT. This CDR3 has 14 residues. CDR3: CASREGQGAHGYTF. CDR3 coding DNA: TGTGCCAGCAGGGAAGGACAGGGGGCTCATGGCTACACCTTC.

This clonotype was observed a handful of times. The rearrangement uses TRBV20-1 and TRBJ2-7, with D tentatively TRBD1 (6 bases). With 6 bases removed from V and 5 bases from J, the gap between germline ends came to 23 bases. CDR3 size: 15 residues. CDR1 and CDR2 (germline): DFQATT, SNEGSKA (reference sequence). This chain's CDR3 is CSAPVQGRGVNEQYF. The CDR3 DNA sequence: TGCAGTGCCCCCGTTCAGGGCAGGGGAGTAAACGAGCAGTACTTC.

This clonotype was seen ten or more times. The V and J genes are TRBV20-1 and TRBJ2-7; D not certain. This CDR3 is 15 amino acids long. The germline V and J ends were trimmed by 2 bases and 3 bases, with 17 bases remaining between them. The germline V gene has CDR1 DFQATT and CDR2 SNEGSKA (reference sequence). The CDR3 loop reads CSARQPRGNSYEQYF. The CDR3 DNA is TGCAGTGCTAGACAACCACGCGGTAACAGCTACGAGCAGTACTTC.

V and J are TRBV12-3 or TRBV12-4 and TRBJ2-1, with D possibly called TRBD1 or TRBD2 (5 bases each). V lost 6 bases and J 4 bases, leaving 13 bases between the germline ends. The length of the CDR3 is 14 residues. Here the CDR3 reads CASRKGRTYNEQFF. DNA of the CDR3: TGTGCCAGCAGGAAGGGACGGACTTACAATGAGCAGTTCTTC.

This clonotype has a count of ten or more. This CDR3 reads CASSSPGRRSYNEQFF. The CDR3 DNA is TGTGCCAGCAGCTCACCGGGTCGACGCTCCTACAATGAGCAGTTCTTC. This chain uses TRBV2 with TRBJ2-1, with D hard to call. Germline V gene lookup returns CDR1 SNHLY and CDR2 FYNNEI. Trimming left V 6 bases short and J 0 bases short, with 15 bases between. The CDR3 covers 16 residues.

This clonotype was recorded a few times. CDR3 nucleotide sequence: TGCAGCGTTGAGCGGGCCCAAAATCAGCAGTTCTTC. This sequence encodes CSVERAQNQQFF. V is TRBV29-1 and J is TRBJ2-1; possible D gene TRBD2, 5 bases. V was shortened by 3 bases and J by 11 bases, with 14 bases between the two germline ends. CDR1 and CDR2 (germline): SQVTM, ANQGSEA. The CDR3 covers 12 residues.

The chain uses TRBV25-1 and TRBJ2-3; D is possibly TRBD1 (6 bases). The CDR3 extends over 13 amino acids. Germline V gives CDR1 MGHDK, CDR2 SYGVNS. Trimming cost V 5 bases and J 8 bases, with 14 bases left between them. The CDR3 region has the DNA TGTGCCAGCAGTTCTCCAGGGGTGGGTACGCAGTATTTT. Protein sequence: CASSSPGVGTQYF. Full variable domain (outside the CDR3, taken from reference TRBV25-1 and TRBJ2-3): EADIYQTPRYLVIGTGKKITLECSQTMGHDKMYWYQQDPGMELHLIHYSYGVNSTEKGDLSSESTVSRIRTEHFPLTLESARPSHTSQYLCASSSPGVGTQYFGPGTRLTVL.

This clonotype has at least ten counts. The V call is TRBV20-1, the J call TRBJ2-5; 8 bases agree with TRBD2. This CDR3 contains 14 residues. The V segment lost 1 base and the J segment 5 bases; nucleotides outside the gene matches: 6. Germline V gene sequence: CDR1 DFQATT, CDR2 SNEGSKA (reference sequence). The CDR3 DNA reads as TGCAGTGCTAGAGCGGGGGGGCGGGGGGAGACCCAGTACTTC. Its protein is CSARAGGRGETQYF.

J is TRBJ2-5 and V is TRBV7-9; TRBD2 matches at 9 bases. V lost 0 bases, J lost 3 bases, and 8 bases stayed unmatched. Germline V gives CDR1 SEHNR, CDR2 FQNEAQ (reference sequence). The CDR3 runs 17 residues. The CDR3 DNA is TGTGCCAGCAGCTTAGCGCGGTCTAGCGGGGACGAAGAGACCCAGTACTTC. Translated, it gives CASSLARSSGDEETQYF.

The rearrangement uses TRBV10-3 and TRBJ2-7, with no clear D. Germline loops: CDR1 ENHRY, CDR2 SYGVKD. Trimming cost V 6 bases and J 6 bases, with 12 bases left between them. The CDR3 spans 12 residues. CDR3 DNA: TGTGCCATCAGCGTAAAGGAATCCGAGCAGTACTTC. The encoded protein is CAISVKESEQYF.

This clonotype has a count of ten or more. The V call is TRBV20-1, the J call TRBJ2-1, with D perhaps TRBD2 (6 bases). V lost 6 bases to trimming and J lost 8 bases, with 29 bases between them. Germline V gene sequence: CDR1 DFQATT, CDR2 SNEGSKA (reference sequence). The CDR3 contains 17 residues. CDR3 bases: TGCAGTGCCCAGAAACAAGCGACTAGTCTGGGTGGCGATGAGCAGTTCTTC. As protein: CSAQKQATSLGGDEQFF.